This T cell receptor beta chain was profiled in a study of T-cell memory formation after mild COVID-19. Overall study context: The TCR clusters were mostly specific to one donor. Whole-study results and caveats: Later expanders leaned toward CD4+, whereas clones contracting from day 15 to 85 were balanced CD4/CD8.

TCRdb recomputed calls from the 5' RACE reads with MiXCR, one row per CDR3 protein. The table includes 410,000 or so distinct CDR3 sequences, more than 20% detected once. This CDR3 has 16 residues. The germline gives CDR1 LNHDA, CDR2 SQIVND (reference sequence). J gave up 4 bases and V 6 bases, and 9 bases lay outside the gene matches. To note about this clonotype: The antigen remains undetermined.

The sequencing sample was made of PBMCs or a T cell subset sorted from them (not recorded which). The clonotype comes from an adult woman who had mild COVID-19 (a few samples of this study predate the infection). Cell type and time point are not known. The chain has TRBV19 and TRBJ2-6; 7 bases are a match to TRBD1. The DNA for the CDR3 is TGTGCCAGTAGCCGTTCACAGGGGTCCGGGGCCAACGTCCTGACTTTC. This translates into CASSRSQGSGANVLTF.